The source of this TCR beta chain is a study of breast tumors, draining lymph nodes, adjacent tissues. Samples came from axillary lymph nodes draining the breast cancer. Each CDR3 protein gets one entry after TCRdb re-called the multiplex PCR reads with MiXCR. The sample includes 130,000 or so distinct CDR3 sequences, approximately 21% of them seen just once. Trimming left V 3 bases short and J 6 bases short, with 16 bases between. Germline CDR1 reads SGHNT; CDR2 reads YYREEE (reference sequence). The CDR3 spans 14 residues. General observations from the study: That most tumor T cells come from lymph nodes remained unproven. Compared with lymph nodes, tumors were less diverse; compared with nontumor tissue, more. Luminal-like breast cancer showed significantly greater tumor-nontumor repertoire similarity than basal-like breast cancer did.

This clonotype was recorded many times. What it binds is not known. The TCR comes from a female donor with breast cancer. Some clones in this sample may be carry-over from other donors' samples. The genes are TRBV5-4 and TRBJ2-7; D may be TRBD2 (6 bases). Source material: axillary lymph node tissue. The CDR3 coding sequence is TGTGCCAGCAGCTCAGATCGGGACTCCGTCGAGCAGTACTTC. Amino acids: CASSSDRDSVEQYF.